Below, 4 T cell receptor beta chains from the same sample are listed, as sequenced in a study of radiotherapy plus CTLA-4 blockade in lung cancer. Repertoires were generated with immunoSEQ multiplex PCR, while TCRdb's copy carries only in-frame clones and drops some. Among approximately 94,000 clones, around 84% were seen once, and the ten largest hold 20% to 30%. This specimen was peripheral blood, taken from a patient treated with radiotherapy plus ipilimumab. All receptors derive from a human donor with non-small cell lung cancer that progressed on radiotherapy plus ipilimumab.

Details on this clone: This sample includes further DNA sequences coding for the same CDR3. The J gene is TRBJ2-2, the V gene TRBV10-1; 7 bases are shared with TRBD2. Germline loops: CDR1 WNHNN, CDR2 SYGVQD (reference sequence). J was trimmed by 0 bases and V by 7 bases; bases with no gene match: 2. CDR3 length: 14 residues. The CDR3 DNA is TGCGCCAGCAACCGGGGGGCGAACACCGGGGAGCTGTTTTTT. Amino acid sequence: CASNRGANTGELFF.

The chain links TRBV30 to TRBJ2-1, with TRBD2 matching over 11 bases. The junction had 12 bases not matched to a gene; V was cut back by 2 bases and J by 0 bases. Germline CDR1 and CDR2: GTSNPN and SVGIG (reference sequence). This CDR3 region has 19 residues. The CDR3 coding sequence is TGTGCCTGGAGTAGCCCGCCAGGGACTAGCGGTCGCTCCTACAATGAGCAGTTCTTC. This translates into CAWSSPPGTSGRSYNEQFF.

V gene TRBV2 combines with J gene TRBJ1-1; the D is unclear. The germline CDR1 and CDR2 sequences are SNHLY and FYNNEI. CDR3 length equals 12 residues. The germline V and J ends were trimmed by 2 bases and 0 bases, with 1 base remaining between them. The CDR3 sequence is CASSELNTEAFF. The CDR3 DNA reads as TGTGCCAGCAGTGAATTGAACACTGAAGCTTTCTTT.

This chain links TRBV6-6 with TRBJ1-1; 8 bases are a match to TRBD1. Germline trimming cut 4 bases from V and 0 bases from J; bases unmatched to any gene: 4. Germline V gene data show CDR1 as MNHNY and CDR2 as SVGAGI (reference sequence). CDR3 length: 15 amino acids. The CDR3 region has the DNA TGTGCCAGCAGTTTCAACAGGGGGATGAACACTGAAGCTTTCTTT. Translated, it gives CASSFNRGMNTEAFF.